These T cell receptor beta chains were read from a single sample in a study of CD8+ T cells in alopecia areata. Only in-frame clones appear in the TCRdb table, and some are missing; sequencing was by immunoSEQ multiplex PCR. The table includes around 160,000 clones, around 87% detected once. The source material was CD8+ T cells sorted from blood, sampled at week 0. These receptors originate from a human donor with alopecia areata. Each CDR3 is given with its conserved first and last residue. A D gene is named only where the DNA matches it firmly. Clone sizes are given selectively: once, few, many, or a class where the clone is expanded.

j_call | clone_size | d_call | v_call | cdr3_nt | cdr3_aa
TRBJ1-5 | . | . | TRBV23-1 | TGCGCCACCACAGGGTCAAGCAATCAGCCCCAGCATTTT | CATTGSSNQPQHF
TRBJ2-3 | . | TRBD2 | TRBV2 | TGTGCCAGCATCTCAGGGCGGGAGACAGATACGCAGTATTTT | CASISGRETDTQYF
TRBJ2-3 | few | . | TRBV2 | TGTGCCAGCATAGCAGATACGCAGTATTTT | CASIADTQYF
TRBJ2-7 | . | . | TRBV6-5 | TGTGCCAGCAGTTACGAACCGGGATCCACTAACTACGAGCAGTACTTC | CASSYEPGSTNYEQYF
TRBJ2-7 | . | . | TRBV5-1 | TGCGCCAGCAGCTTGCTGGGGCGCGACAATTACGAGCAGTACTTC | CASSLLGRDNYEQYF
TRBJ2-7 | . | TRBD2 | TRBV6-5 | TGTGCCAGCAGCCGACTAGCGGGAGGAACCTACGAGCAGTACTTC | CASSRLAGGTYEQYF
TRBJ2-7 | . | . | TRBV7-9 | TGTGCCAGCAGCCCGGAGCCGTACGAGCAGTACTTC | CASSPEPYEQYF
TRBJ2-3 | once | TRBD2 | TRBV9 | TGTGCCAGCAGCGCCCCCATGGCTAGCGGGGGGGCGAGCACAGATACGCAGTATTTT | CASSAPMASGGASTDTQYF
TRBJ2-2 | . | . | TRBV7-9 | TGTGCCAGCAGCTCCACCGGGGAGCTGTTTTTT | CASSSTGELFF
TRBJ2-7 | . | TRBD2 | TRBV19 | TGCGCCAGTAGTATGGGACTAGCGGCGTACGAGCAGTACTTC | CASSMGLAAYEQYF
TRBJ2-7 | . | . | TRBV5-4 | TGTGCCAGCAGCTTGGGGGGTCCCTCCTACGAGCAGTACTTC | CASSLGGPSYEQYF
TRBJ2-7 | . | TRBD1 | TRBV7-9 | TGTGCCAGCACCGGGACAGGGAATGGCGAGCAGTACTTC | CASTGTGNGEQYF
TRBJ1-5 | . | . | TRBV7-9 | TGTGCCAGCAGCTCATCATCAGTTGCGGGTCAGCCCCAGCATTTT | CASSSSSVAGQPQHF
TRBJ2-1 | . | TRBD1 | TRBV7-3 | TGTGCCAGCAGCCCGACAGGGATGTACAATGAGCAGTTCTTC | CASSPTGMYNEQFF
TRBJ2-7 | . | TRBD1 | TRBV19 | TGTGCCAGTAGTACGCAAAGGACAGGGGAAGGGATCTTGCGATTC | CASSTQRTGEGILRF
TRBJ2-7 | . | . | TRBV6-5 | TGTGCCAGCAGTTACTCTCCCGGGGGAACCTACGAGCAGTACTTC | CASSYSPGGTYEQYF
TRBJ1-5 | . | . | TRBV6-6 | TGTGCCAGACAAGGACAGAAACATAGCAATCAGCCCCAGCATTTT | CARQGQKHSNQPQHF
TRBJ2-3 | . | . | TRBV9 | TGTGCCAGCGGAGGGGATTACACAGATACGCAGTATTTT | CASGGDYTDTQYF
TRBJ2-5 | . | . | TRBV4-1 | TGCGCCAGCAGCCATACTTTGGTAGAGACCCAGTACTTC | CASSHTLVETQYF
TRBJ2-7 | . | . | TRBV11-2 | TGTGCCAGCAGCTTAGGTCTGGGCTCCGCGGACGAGCAGTACTTC | CASSLGLGSADEQYF
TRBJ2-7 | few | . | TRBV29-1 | TGCAGCGCCCGGATACCATCCTACGAGCAGTACTTC | CSARIPSYEQYF
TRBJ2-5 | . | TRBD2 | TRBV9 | TGTGCCAGCACTAGCGGGAGCGAGACCCAGTACTTC | CASTSGSETQYF
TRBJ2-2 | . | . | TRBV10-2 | TGCGCCAGCGAGTCGAGACAAGGGCCTACCGGGGAGCTGTTTTTT | CASESRQGPTGELFF
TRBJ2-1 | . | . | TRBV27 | TGTGCCAGCATAAGGGGTGGTGAGCAGTTCTTC | CASIRGGEQFF
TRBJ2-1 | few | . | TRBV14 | TGTGCCAGCAGCCAAGCGGGGCAGTACAATGAGCAGTTCTTC | CASSQAGQYNEQFF
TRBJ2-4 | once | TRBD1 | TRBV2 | TGTGCCAGCAGTGGAGGGACAGGGGAAAGGGTTCAGTACTTC | CASSGGTGERVQYF
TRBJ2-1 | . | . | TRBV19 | TGTGCCAGTAGTATAGCTTGGGACAATGAGCAGTTCTTC | CASSIAWDNEQFF
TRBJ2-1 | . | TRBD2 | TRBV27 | TGTGCCAGCAGTTTCGCAACTAGCGGGGCCCACAATGAGCAGTTCTTC | CASSFATSGAHNEQFF
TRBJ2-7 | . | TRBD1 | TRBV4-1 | TGCGCCAGCAGCCAAGGGGTTCCGGGACAGGGTACCCACGAGCAGTACTTC | CASSQGVPGQGTHEQYF